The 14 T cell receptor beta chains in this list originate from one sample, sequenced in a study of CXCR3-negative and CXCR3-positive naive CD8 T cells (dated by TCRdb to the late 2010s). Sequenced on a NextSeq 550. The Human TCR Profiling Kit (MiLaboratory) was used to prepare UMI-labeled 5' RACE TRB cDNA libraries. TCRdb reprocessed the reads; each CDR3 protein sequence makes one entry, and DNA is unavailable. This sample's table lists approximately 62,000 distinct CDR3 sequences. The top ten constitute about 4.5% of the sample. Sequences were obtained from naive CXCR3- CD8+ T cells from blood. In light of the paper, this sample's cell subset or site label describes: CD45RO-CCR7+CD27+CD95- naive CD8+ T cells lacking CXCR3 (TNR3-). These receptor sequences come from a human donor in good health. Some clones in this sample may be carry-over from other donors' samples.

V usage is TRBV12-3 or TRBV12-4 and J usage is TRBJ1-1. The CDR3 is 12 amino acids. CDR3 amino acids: CASSFGLTEAFF.

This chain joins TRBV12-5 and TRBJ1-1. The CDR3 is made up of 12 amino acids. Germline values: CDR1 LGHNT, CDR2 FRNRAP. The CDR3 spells CASATFGTEAFF.

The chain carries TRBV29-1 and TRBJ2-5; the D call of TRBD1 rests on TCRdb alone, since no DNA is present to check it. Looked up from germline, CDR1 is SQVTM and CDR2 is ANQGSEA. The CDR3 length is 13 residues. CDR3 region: CSAEGGDEETQYF.

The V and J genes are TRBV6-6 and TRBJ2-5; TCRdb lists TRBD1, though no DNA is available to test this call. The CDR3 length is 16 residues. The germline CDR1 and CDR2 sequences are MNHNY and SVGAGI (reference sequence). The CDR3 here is CASSFSFVPGGETQYF.

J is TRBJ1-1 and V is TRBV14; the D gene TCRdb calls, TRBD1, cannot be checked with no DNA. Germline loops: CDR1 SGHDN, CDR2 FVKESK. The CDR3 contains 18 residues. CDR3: CASSQQPGQGRMNTEVFF.

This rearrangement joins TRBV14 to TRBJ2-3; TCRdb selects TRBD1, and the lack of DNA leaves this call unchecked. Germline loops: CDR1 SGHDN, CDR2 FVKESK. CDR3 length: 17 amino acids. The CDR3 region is CASSQATGPNFPDTQYF.

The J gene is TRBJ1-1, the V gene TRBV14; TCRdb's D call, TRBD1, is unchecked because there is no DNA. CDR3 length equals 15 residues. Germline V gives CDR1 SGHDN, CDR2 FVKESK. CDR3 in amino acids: CASSLEGQGFTEAFF. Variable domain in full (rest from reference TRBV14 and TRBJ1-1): EAGVTQFPSHSVIEKGQTVTLRCDPISGHDNLYWYRRVMGKEIKFLLHFVKESKQDESGMPNNRFLAERTGGTYSTLKVQPAELEDSGVYFCASSLEGQGFTEAFFGQGTRLTVV.

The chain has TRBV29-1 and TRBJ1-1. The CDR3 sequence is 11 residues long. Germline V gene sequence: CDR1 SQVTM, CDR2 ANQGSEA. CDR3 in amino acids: CSVVDGTEAFF.

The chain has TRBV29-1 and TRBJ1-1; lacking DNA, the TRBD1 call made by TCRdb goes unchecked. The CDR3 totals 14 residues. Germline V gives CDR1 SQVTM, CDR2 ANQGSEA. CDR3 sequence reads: CSVDLGGDYTEAFF.

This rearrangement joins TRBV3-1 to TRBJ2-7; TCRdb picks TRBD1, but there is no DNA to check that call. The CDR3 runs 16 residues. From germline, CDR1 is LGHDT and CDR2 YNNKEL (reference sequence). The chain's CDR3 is CASSQVPAGTIYEQYF.

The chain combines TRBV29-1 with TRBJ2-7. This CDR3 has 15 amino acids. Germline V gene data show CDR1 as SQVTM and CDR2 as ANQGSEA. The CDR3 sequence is CSVVPPNGLTYEQYF.

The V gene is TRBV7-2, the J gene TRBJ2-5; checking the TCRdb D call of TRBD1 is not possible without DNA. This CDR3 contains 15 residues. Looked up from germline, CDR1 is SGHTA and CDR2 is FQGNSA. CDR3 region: CASSSGTTSQETQYF.

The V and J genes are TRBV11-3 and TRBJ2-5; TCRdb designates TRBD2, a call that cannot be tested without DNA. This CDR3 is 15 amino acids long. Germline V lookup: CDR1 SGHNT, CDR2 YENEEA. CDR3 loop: CASSPPFRSQETQYF.

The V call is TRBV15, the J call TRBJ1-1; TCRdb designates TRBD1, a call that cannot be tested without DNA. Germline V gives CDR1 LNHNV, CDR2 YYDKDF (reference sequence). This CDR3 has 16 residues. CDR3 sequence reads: CATSRDLQGLNTEAFF.